The sequence of this TCR beta chain was determined in a study of T cell changes during pregnancy in multiple sclerosis (dated by TCRdb to about 2019). Study-level background: The study examined how the T cell repertoire changed over the course of pregnancy in women with multiple sclerosis.

Library prep was done by the immunoSEQ multiplex PCR assay. Imported from immuneACCESS, the table was reduced by TCRdb to in-frame sequences with V and J called. These copies leave out some clones; in studies compared against another copy, an unresolved V gene accounts for under half, and the cause of the remainder is not known. Here the sample has tens of thousands of clones; approximately 92% occur a single time. Clones ranked in the top ten supply around 0.2% of the sample. From V the trimming removes 6 bases and from J it removes 4 bases, while the gene matches leave 3 bases of the junction unaccounted for. The germline V gene (reference sequence) sets CDR1 to SEHNR and CDR2 to FQNEAQ. The CDR3 runs 15 residues from the cysteine to the phenylalanine. Solely the CDR3 DNA is kept, with 45 bases framed from the first base. Concerning this clone itself: Its target antigen remains unknown. Per-base quality was not reported, and no clone a single base away is much larger than it.

The sample consisted of CD4+ T cells from peripheral blood mononuclear cells, taken before pregnancy. This sequence originates from a female donor with multiple sclerosis, enrolled in a pregnancy study. The sequence joins TRBV7-9 to TRBJ2-5, and TRBD2 matches 15 of the central bases. The bases read TGTGCCAGCAGTCGGACTAGCGGGAGGGGAGAGACCCAGTACTTC. Its translation reads: CASSRTSGRGETQYF. This CDR3, with the reference TRBV7-9 and TRBJ2-5 proteins standing in past its ends, gives the full variable domain DTGVSQNPRHKITKRGQNVTFRCDPISEHNRLYWYRQTLGQGPEFLTYFQNEAQLEKSRLLSDRFSAERPKGSFSTLEIQRTEQGDSAMYLCASSRTSGRGETQYFGPGTRLLVL.